This T cell receptor (beta chain) stems from a study of spatial heterogeneity in lung cancer. The overall study: Detection consistently captured more beta-chain sequences than alpha-chain sequences. Study-wide results and caveats: The appearance of ubiquitous expanded tumor TCRs in blood was greater at resection than follow-up.

TCR cDNA molecules each carried a unique molecular identifier. TCRdb analysed the 5' RACE reads with MiXCR anew, one entry per CDR3 protein. The sample records 40,000 to 45,000 distinct CDR3 sequences, about an eighth being singletons. This clonotype was found a few times. The antigen is not known. CDR3 length: 14 residues. The V gene's germline CDR1 is KGHDR and CDR2 SFDVKD. Trimming took 5 bases from V and 5 from J; bases not matched to a gene: 4. Time point denoted: sample taken at primary tumor resection. Samples were donated by 72 untreated early-stage non-small cell lung cancer patients. The sample here was PBMCs, taken at surgery. J is TRBJ2-4 and V is TRBV24-1, with 8 bases fitting TRBD1. The TCR comes from a male donor with early-stage non-small cell lung cancer. The CDR3 nucleotides read TGTGCCACCAGTGGATCAGGGGGCCAAAACATTCAGTACTTC. Residues: CATSGSGGQNIQYF.